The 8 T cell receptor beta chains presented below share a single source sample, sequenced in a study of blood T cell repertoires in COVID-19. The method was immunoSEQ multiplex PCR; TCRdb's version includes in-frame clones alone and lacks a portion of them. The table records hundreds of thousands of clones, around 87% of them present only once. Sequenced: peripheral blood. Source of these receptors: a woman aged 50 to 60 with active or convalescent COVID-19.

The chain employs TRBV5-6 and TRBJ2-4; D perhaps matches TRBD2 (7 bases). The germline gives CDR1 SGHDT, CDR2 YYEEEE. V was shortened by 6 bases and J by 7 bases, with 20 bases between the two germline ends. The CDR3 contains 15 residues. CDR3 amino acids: CASTSPGGRGNIQYF. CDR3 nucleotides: TGTGCCAGCACCTCTCCCGGGGGGCGAGGGAACATTCAGTACTTC. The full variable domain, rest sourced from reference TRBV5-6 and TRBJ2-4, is DAGVTQSPTHLIKTRGQQVTLRCSPKSGHDTVSWYQQALGQGPQFIFQYYEEEERQRGNFPDRFSGHQFPNYSSELNVNALLLGDSALYLCASTSPGGRGNIQYFGAGTRLSVL.

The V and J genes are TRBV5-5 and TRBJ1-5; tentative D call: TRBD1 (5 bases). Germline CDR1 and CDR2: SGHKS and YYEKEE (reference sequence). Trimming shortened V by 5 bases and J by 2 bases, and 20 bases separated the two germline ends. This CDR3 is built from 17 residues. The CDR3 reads CASSITSATVGNQPQHF. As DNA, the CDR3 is TGTGCCAGCAGTATTACCTCCGCGACAGTGGGCAATCAGCCCCAGCATTTT.

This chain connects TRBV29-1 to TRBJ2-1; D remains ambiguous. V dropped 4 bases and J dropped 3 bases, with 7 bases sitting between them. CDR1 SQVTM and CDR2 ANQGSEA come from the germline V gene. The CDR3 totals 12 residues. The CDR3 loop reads CSVVIRYNEQFF. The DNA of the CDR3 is TGCAGCGTTGTTATCCGCTACAATGAGCAGTTCTTC.

CDR3 nucleotides: TGTGCCAGCAGCGTTTGGGGTAGCGGGGATACAGATACGCAGTATTTT. This encodes CASSVWGSGDTDTQYF. V and J are TRBV9 and TRBJ2-3; 8 nucleotides agree with TRBD2. The CDR3 totals 16 residues. Germline loops: CDR1 SGDLS, CDR2 YYNGEE. Unmatched junction bases numbered 8, after V lost 2 bases and J lost 3 bases. The complete variable domain, with remaining parts taken from reference TRBV9 and TRBJ2-3, reads DSGVTQTPKHLITATGQRVTLRCSPRSGDLSVYWYQQSLDQGLQFLIQYYNGEERAKGNILERFSAQQFPDLHSELNLSSLELGDSALYFCASSVWGSGDTDTQYFGPGTRLTVL.

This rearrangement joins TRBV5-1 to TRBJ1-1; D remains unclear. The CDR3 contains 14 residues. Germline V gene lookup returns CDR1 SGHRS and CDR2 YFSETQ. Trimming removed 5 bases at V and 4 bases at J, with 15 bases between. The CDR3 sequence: CASSLTTQSTEAFF. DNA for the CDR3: TGCGCCAGCAGTCTAACCACACAGAGCACTGAAGCTTTCTTT.

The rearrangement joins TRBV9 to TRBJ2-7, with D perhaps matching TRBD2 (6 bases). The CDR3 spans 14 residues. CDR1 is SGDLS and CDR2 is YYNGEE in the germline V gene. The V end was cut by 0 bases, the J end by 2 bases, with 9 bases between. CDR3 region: CASSVAGGTYEQYF. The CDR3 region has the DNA TGTGCCAGCAGCGTAGCTGGGGGGACCTACGAGCAGTACTTC.

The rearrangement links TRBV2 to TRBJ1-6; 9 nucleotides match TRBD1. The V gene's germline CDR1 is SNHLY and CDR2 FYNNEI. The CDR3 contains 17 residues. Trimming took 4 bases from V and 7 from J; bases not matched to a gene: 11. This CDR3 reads CASSAGTGLQGNSPLHF. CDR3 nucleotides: TGTGCCAGCAGTGCCGGGACAGGGTTGCAGGGGAATTCACCCCTCCACTTT.

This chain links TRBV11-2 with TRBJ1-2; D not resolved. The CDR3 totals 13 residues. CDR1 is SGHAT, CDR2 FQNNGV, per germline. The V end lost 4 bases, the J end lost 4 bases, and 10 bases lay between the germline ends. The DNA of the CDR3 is TGTGCCAGCAGCTCCCGGTTGGTCTATGGCTACACCTTC. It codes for CASSSRLVYGYTF.